This TCR beta chain came from a study of CD8 T cells in ankylosing spondylitis. Regarding the study as a whole: Both synovial fluid and blood in reactive arthritis had previously been reported to carry some motif variants. Seemingly characteristic of ankylosing spondylitis blood was a TCR beta motif consisting of under 10 highly homologous variants. Reportedly, matched ankylosing spondylitis synovial fluid was significantly enriched for disease-linked clones.

This clonotype turned up a few times. The antigen is unknown. Germline loops: CDR1 MDHEN, CDR2 SYDVKM. The CDR3 has 15 residues. Trimming shortened V by 7 bases and J by 3 bases, and 16 bases separated the two germline ends. Making the TCR beta libraries involved quantitative 5'-RACE with molecular barcodes. Via MiXCR, TCRdb re-called the 5' RACE reads, giving one row per CDR3 protein. The table shows 700,000 or so distinct CDR3 sequences, with under 20% occurring only once. The chain is built from TRBV28 and TRBJ1-5; unclear D gene. The source is a male donor with ankylosing spondylitis. The source material was blood, either unsorted or a sorted T cell fraction (not recorded which). In nucleotides, the CDR3 is TGTGCCAGCACTCCCAGCGGAGGACCCAATCAGCCCCAGCATTTT. Translated: CASTPSGGPNQPQHF.